This T cell receptor (beta chain) was retrieved from a study of T cells in Graves' hyperthyroidism and ophthalmopathy. V gave up 3 bases and J gave up 1 base; unmatched junction bases: 3. Germline loops: CDR1 GTSNPN, CDR2 SVGIG (reference sequence). CDR3 length: 15 residues. RNA transcripts provided the source from which TCR beta CDR3 regions were amplified. The TCR CDR3 was amplified in a first-round RT-PCR using the HTBI primer set. MiXCR, run by TCRdb on the multiplex PCR reads, gives a single entry per CDR3 protein. The sample records hundreds of thousands of distinct CDR3 sequences, 15% to 20% being singletons.

The TCR sequence derives from a man aged 35 to 55 with Graves' ophthalmopathy. This chain uses TRBV30 with TRBJ2-2; 9 bases map to TRBD2. Sequencing input: blood. CDR3: CAWRPSGMNTGELFF. The CDR3 bases are TGTGCCTGGAGACCTAGCGGGATGAACACCGGGGAGCTGTTTTTT.